This TCR beta chain was identified during a study of identical twins (dated by TCRdb to the mid-2010s). General notes on the study: TCR alpha and beta repertoires from monozygotic twins, unrelated adults of various ages and cord blood were deep-sequenced to test whether fetal clonotypes persist. To rule out contamination, the twin experiments were replicated at different times with different library preparation protocols. The research as a whole found: Abundant cord blood beta clonotypes carried fewer insertions; young adult naive repertoires showed a weaker similar trend, while memory repertoires showed none. The excess sharing between twins in beta out-of-frame sequences was weaker because fewer shared sequences reduced the signal-to-noise ratio. Out-of-frame TCR alpha sharing in monozygotic twins was systematically underestimated by recombination models, whereas sharing between unrelated individuals was in agreement with the recombination models. Zero-insertion analyses could be partly confounded by invariant T cells such as MAIT and iNKT, though diverse VJ usage argued against such confounding for most clonotypes. Compared with coincidental sharing between unrelated individuals, out-of-frame TCR alpha sequences shared between twins had an excess of sequences with low generation probability. Because the same donors could not be followed over many years, the conclusions depended on cross-sectional statistical analysis.

Only healthy Caucasian donors were included. Receptor amplification or capture employed 5' RACE. The data were produced on an Illumina HiSeq 2000. A universal primer binding site was introduced by template switching, and a unique molecular identifier was present in the final cDNA, enabling accurate counting of TCR cDNA molecules. Specific primers in the conserved constant-segment region were used to synthesize first-strand cDNA for TCR alpha and beta chains. To control for contamination, every cDNA library was double barcoded, receiving both a SMART-Mk sample barcode and Illumina barcodes. TruSeq adapter sequences along with Illumina sample barcodes were introduced in two successive PCR steps. The TCR alpha and beta cDNA libraries were sequenced on the Illumina HiSeq platform using custom primers. The paper's data handling went like this. Raw reads were processed with MiGEC to extract unique molecular identifiers, and MiXCR was used to determine CDR3 positions. For each individual, recombination models were inferred using an EM algorithm with the repgenHMM and IGoR tools. Shared clonotypes were analyzed with the tcR package in R, and sharing was normalized by the product of cloneset sizes. To study raw recombination without the effects of thymic and clonal selection, out-of-frame nonproductive sequences were analyzed. The public sequencing data were trimmed at Q25 with fastp and processed into clonotypes with MiXCR by TCRdb, which kept only in-frame beta chains. Merged by CDR3 protein, the rows form single entries marked with the most common genes and DNA. In this record, the V and J calls reflect TCRdb's handling and not the investigators' own analysis. The sample table shows some 1,700,000 distinct CDR3 sequences, and under 35% are seen once. The ten most abundant clones make up over 0.25% of the sample.

This clonotype was seen ten or more times. The antigen it binds to is not known. No qualities accompany the bases; no much larger clone lies one base away. V is cut back by 4 bases and J by 0 bases, with 3 bases in the junction unmatched. The CDR1 and CDR2 encoded by the germline V gene are SGHRS and YFSETQ. Its CDR3 holds 16 amino acids, cysteine through phenylalanine. Just the 48-base CDR3 DNA is kept, in frame starting at base 1. The sequencing input was cord blood. This receptor was obtained from a newborn girl in good health. The chain is assembled from TRBV5-1 and TRBJ2-1; 11 nucleotides in the junction match TRBD2. The DNA sequence is TGCGCCAGCAGCCACACTAGCGGGAGCTCCTACAATGAGCAGTTCTTC. Its product reads: CASSHTSGSSYNEQFF.